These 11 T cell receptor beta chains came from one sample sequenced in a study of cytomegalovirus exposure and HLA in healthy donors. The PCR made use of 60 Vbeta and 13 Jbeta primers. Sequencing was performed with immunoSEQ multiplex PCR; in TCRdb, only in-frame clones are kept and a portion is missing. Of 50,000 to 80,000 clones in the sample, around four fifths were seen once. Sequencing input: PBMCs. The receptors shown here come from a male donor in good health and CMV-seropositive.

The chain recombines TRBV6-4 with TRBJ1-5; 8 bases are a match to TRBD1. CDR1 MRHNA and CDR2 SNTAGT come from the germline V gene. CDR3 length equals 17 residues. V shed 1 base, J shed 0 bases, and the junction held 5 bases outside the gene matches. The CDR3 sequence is CASSDYQTGDSNQPQHF. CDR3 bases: TGTGCCAGCAGTGACTACCAGACAGGGGATAGCAATCAGCCCCAGCATTTT.

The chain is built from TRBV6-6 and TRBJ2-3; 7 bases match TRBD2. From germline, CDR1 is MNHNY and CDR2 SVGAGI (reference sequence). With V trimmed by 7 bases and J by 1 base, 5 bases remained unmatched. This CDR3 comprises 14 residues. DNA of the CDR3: TGTGCCAGCAATCGTGGGGGGGGCACAGATACGCAGTATTTT. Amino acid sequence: CASNRGGGTDTQYF.

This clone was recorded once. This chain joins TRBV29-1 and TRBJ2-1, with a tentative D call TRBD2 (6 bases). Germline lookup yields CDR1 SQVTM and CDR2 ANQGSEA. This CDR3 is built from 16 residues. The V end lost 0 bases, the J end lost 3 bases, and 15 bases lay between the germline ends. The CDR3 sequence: CSVEDPASVHYNEQFF. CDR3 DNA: TGCAGCGTTGAAGATCCCGCTAGCGTACACTACAATGAGCAGTTCTTC.

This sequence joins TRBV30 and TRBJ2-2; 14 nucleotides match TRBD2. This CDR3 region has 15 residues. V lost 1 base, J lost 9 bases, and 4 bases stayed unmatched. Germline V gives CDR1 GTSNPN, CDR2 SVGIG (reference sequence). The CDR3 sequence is CAWSGLAGGPRELFF. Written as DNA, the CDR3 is TGTGCCTGGAGTGGACTAGCGGGGGGGCCAAGGGAGCTGTTTTTT. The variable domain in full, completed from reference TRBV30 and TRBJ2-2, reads SQTIHQWPATLVQPVGSPLSLECTVEGTSNPNLYWYRQAAGRGLQLLFYSVGIGQISSEVPQNLSASRPQDRQFILSSKKLLLSDSGFYLCAWSGLAGGPRELFFGEGSRLTVL.

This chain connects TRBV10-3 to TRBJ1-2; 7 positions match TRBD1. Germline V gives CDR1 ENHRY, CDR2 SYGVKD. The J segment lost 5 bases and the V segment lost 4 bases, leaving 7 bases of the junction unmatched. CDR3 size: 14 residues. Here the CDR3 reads CAISGVTGSYGYTF. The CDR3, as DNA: TGTGCCATCAGTGGGGTGACAGGGTCGTATGGCTACACCTTC.

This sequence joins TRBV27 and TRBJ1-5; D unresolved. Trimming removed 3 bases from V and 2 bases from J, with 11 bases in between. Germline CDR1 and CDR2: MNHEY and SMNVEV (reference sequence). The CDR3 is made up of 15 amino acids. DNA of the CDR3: TGTGCCAGCAGTTTCCGACTTGTTGGCAATCAGCCCCAGCATTTT. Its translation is CASSFRLVGNQPQHF.

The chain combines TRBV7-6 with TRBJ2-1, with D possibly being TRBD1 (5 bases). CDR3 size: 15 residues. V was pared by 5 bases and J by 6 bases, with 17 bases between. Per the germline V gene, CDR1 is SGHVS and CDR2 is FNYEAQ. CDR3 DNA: TGTGCCAGCAGCCTCCGCTATCGGCAGGGCAATGAGCAGTTCTTC. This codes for CASSLRYRQGNEQFF. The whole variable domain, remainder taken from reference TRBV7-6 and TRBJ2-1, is GAGVSQSPRYKVTKRGQDVALRCDPISGHVSLYWYRQALGQGPEFLTYFNYEAQQDKSGLPNDRFSAERPEGSISTLTIQRTEQRDSAMYRCASSLRYRQGNEQFFGPGTRLTVL.

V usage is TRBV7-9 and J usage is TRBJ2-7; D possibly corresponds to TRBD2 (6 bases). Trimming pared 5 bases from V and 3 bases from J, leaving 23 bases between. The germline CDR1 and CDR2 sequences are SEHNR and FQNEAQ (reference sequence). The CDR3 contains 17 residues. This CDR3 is CASSQSMPGVSLYEQYF. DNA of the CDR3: TGTGCCAGCAGCCAGAGCATGCCGGGGGTATCGCTCTACGAGCAGTACTTC.

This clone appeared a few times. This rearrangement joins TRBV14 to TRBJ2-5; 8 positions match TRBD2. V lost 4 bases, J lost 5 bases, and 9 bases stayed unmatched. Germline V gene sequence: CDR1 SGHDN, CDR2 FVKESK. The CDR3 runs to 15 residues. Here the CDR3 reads CASSRIAGSSETQYF. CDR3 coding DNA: TGTGCCAGCAGCCGGATAGCGGGGAGTTCGGAGACCCAGTACTTC.

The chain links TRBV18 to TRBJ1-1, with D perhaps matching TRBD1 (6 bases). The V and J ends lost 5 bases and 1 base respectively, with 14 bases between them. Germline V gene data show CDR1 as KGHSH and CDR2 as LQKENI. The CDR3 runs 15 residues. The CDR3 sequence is CASSTLDRRNTEAFF. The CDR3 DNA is TGTGCCAGCTCAACGCTCGACAGGAGGAACACTGAAGCTTTCTTT.

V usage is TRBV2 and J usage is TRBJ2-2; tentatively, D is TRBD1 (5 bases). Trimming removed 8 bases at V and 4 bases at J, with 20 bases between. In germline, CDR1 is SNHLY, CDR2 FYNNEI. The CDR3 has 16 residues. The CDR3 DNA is TGTGCCAGCCTTGCACAAAAGGGGCAGGTCACCGGGGAGCTGTTTTTT. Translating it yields CASLAQKGQVTGELFF.